Below, 15 T cell receptor beta chains from the same sample are listed, as sequenced in a study of T cells after yellow fever vaccination. TCRdb reprocessed the 5' RACE reads with MiXCR, giving one entry per CDR3 protein. The data contain some 400,000 distinct CDR3 sequences, under 7.5% of them singletons. This sample comprised PBMCs, obtained 5 days after the yellow fever booster vaccination. These receptors all come from a man aged 25-40 years who received the YFV17D yellow fever vaccine.

This clonotype has a count of ten or more. This chain connects TRBV5-1 to TRBJ2-2; either TRBD1 or TRBD2 may supply D (5 bases each). The CDR3 sequence is 16 residues long. Germline CDR1 reads SGHRS; CDR2 reads YFSETQ. V was shortened by 2 bases and J by 4 bases, with 15 bases between the two germline ends. The CDR3 nucleotides read TGCGCCAGCAGCTTATCCCCCCTCGGGACCACCGGGGAGCTGTTTTTT. This sequence encodes CASSLSPLGTTGELFF.

This clonotype was observed at least ten times. CDR3 sequence (DNA): TGTGCCAGCAGTTTGACTAGCGGGAGGTACGAGCAGTACTTC. Translating it yields CASSLTSGRYEQYF. The chain has TRBV12-3 or TRBV12-4 and TRBJ2-7, with 13 positions matching TRBD2. CDR3 length: 14 amino acids. V lost 3 bases, J lost 4 bases, and 0 bases stayed unmatched.

This clonotype was recorded a few times. The chain employs TRBV5-1 and TRBJ1-2; the match to TRBD1 covers 8 bases. The length of the CDR3 is 15 residues. CDR1 is SGHRS and CDR2 is YFSETQ in the germline V gene. With V trimmed by 4 bases and J by 6 bases, 11 bases remained unmatched. The CDR3 sequence: CASSNTGGWADGYTF. The CDR3 DNA follows: TGCGCCAGCAGCAACACAGGGGGATGGGCGGATGGCTACACCTTC.

The table lists this clonotype with many counts. This rearrangement joins TRBV11-2 to TRBJ2-3; the match to TRBD1 covers 8 bases. This CDR3 spans 15 amino acids. In germline, CDR1 is SGHAT, CDR2 FQNNGV. V was pared by 5 bases and J by 0 bases, with 4 bases of the junction left unmatched. The CDR3 DNA is TGTGCCAGCAGCCGAAGGACAGGGAGCACAGATACGCAGTATTTT. Its translation is CASSRRTGSTDTQYF.

The V gene is TRBV4-3, the J gene TRBJ2-3; TRBD2 matches 12 bases. V lost 2 bases and J lost 2; bases outside the gene matches: 8. The CDR3 sequence is 18 residues long. CDR1 is LGHNA and CDR2 is YSLEER in the germline V gene. The CDR3 nucleotides read TGCGCCAGCAGCCAATTAAGGCTAGCGGGAGGGCTCACAGATACGCAGTATTTT. Its protein is CASSQLRLAGGLTDTQYF.

This clonotype was seen a few times. V gene TRBV7-2 combines with J gene TRBJ1-1, with TRBD1 matching 7 bases. The germline CDR1 and CDR2 sequences are SGHTA and FQGNSA. With V trimmed by 6 bases and J by 3 bases, 4 bases remained unmatched. This CDR3 has 13 amino acids. CDR3 nucleotide sequence: TGTGCCAGCAGACGGGACAGAGACACTGAAGCTTTCTTT. This codes for CASRRDRDTEAFF.

This clonotype was picked up many times. The CDR3 bases are TGCGCCAGCAGCTTGGGGAGCGTGGGTCTCGAAAAACTGTTTTTT. Protein: CASSLGSVGLEKLFF. The chain uses TRBV5-1 and TRBJ1-4, with D unclear. The CDR3 is made up of 15 amino acids. V lost 0 bases, J lost 8 bases, and 14 bases lay in between. Germline-derived CDR1 and CDR2 are SGHRS and YFSETQ.

The sample holds a few counts of this clonotype. The rearrangement uses TRBV4-3 and TRBJ1-5; D unclear. There are 15 residues in the CDR3. Germline V gene data show CDR1 as LGHNA and CDR2 as YSLEER. V lost 0 bases to trimming and J lost 5 bases, with 11 bases between them. The CDR3 DNA sequence: TGCGCCAGCAGCCAAGATTCGTCAGAATATCAGCCCCAGCATTTT. It is translated as CASSQDSSEYQPQHF.

About this clonotype itself: A much larger clone differs from this one at a single base, so this may be a read error. No conserved phenylalanine or tryptophan is present at the end of the CDR3, so a read error is the likely explanation. CDR3 sequence: CSAGDFDEQFS. CDR3 coding DNA: TGCAGTGCTGGGGACTTCGATGAGCAGTTCTCC. The J gene is TRBJ2-1, the V gene TRBV20-1, with D perhaps TRBD2 (6 bases). The CDR3 is 11 amino acids. Trimming stripped 5 bases from V and 8 bases from J, with 10 bases between. The germline CDR1 and CDR2 sequences are DFQATT and SNEGSKA (reference sequence).

This clonotype was picked up a small number of times. The gene calls are TRBV12-3 or TRBV12-4 and TRBJ2-5; TRBD1 agrees at 7 bases. The CDR3 consists of 15 residues. Trimming took 1 base from V and 3 from J; bases not matched to a gene: 5. Here the CDR3 reads CASSLDRDREETQYF. The DNA of the CDR3 is TGTGCCAGCAGTTTAGACCGGGACAGAGAAGAGACCCAGTACTTC.

This clonotype was seen many times. This chain joins TRBV20-1 and TRBJ2-7; 7 bases fit TRBD2. Germline V lookup: CDR1 DFQATT, CDR2 SNEGSKA (reference sequence). J was trimmed by 4 bases and V by 5 bases; bases with no gene match: 8. The CDR3 covers 13 residues. The CDR3 sequence is CSASREVMYEQYF. The CDR3 coding sequence is TGCAGTGCTTCCCGGGAGGTTATGTACGAGCAGTACTTC.

The table lists this clonotype with a few counts. CDR3 sequence: CASSRGVAGASNIQYF. In nucleotides, the CDR3 is TGCGCCAGCAGCAGGGGGGTAGCGGGAGCTTCAAACATTCAGTACTTC. The gene calls are TRBV4-3 and TRBJ2-4; 9 positions match TRBD2. The V gene end was trimmed by 5 bases and the J gene end by 6 bases; junction bases not matched to a gene: 11. The CDR3 consists of 16 residues. Germline CDR1 and CDR2: LGHNA and YSLEER.

The chain has TRBV29-1 and TRBJ2-3; 8 nucleotides line up with TRBD2. The germline gives CDR1 SQVTM, CDR2 ANQGSEA. V trimming: 4 bases; J trimming: 6 bases; junction bases outside the gene matches: 9. The CDR3 totals 14 residues. CDR3 DNA: TGCAGCGTTGGAAAGAGCGGGAGTGTTGATACGCAGTATTTT. Encoded protein: CSVGKSGSVDTQYF.

The chain carries TRBV6-5 and TRBJ2-5; D perhaps matches TRBD2 (6 bases). The CDR3 is made up of 14 amino acids. Germline V lookup: CDR1 MNHEY, CDR2 SVGAGI. Between the trimmed V and J ends, which lost 2 bases and 1 base, there was a span of 8 bases. The CDR3 DNA reads as TGTGCCAGCAGTTACGGGGGAGGCCAAGAGACCCAGTACTTC. Its protein is CASSYGGGQETQYF.

This clonotype was counted many times. The chain links TRBV29-1 to TRBJ2-1; 7 bases line up with TRBD2. V gave up 3 bases and J gave up 5 bases; unmatched junction bases: 10. Germline lookup yields CDR1 SQVTM and CDR2 ANQGSEA. The CDR3 consists of 15 residues. The CDR3 nucleotides read TGCAGCGTTGAGGGTCGGCTAGCGGATAACAATGAGCAGTTCTTC. Translation gives CSVEGRLADNNEQFF.